The 13 T cell receptor beta chains below come from one sample, sequenced in a study of cytomegalovirus exposure and HLA in healthy donors (dated by TCRdb to 2016 to 2017). Library preparation employed the immunoSEQ multiplex PCR assay. TCRdb obtained this table from immuneACCESS and retained in-frame rearrangements with V and J assigned. These tables miss some clones; where compared with another copy, unresolved V genes account for less than half of the shortfall, and the remainder is unexplained. The sample data list some 150,000 clones, and around 86% of these were observed just once. The top ten constitute about 2.5% of the sample. The sequencing sample was made of PBMCs. The source is a man aged 18 to 29 in good health and CMV-seropositive.

V and J are TRBV29-1 and TRBJ2-5; 8 nucleotides line up with TRBD2. Germline loops: CDR1 SQVTM, CDR2 ANQGSEA. The CDR3 runs 13 residues. V dropped 4 bases and J dropped 4; count of bases not matched to a gene: 5. In DNA form, the CDR3 reads TGCAGCGTTGGTTGGGCGGGAGGAGAGACCCAGTACTTC. Amino acid sequence: CSVGWAGGETQYF. The whole variable domain, remainder taken from reference TRBV29-1 and TRBJ2-5, is SAVISQKPSRDICQRGTSLTIQCQVDSQVTMMFWYRQQPGQSLTLIATANQGSEATYESGFVIDKFPISRPNLTFSTLTVSNMSPEDSSIYLCSVGWAGGETQYFGPGTRLLVL.

This chain uses TRBV27 with TRBJ2-1; 10 bases are a match to TRBD1. The V gene's germline CDR1 is MNHEY and CDR2 SMNVEV (reference sequence). Losses at the gene ends were 6 bases for V and 3 bases for J; bases not matched to a gene: 5. The CDR3 contains 15 residues. The CDR3 protein is CASSPGQGGYNEQFF. In DNA, the CDR3 is TGTGCCAGCAGCCCAGGACAGGGGGGCTACAATGAGCAGTTCTTC.

V gene TRBV9 combines with J gene TRBJ2-7; 15 bases line up with TRBD2. Germline V gene lookup returns CDR1 SGDLS and CDR2 YYNGEE. The CDR3 runs 16 residues. The V and J ends lost 2 bases and 3 bases, in that order; junction bases with no gene match: 3. CDR3 amino acids: CASSVGLAGGVYEQYF. DNA for the CDR3: TGTGCCAGCAGCGTCGGACTAGCGGGGGGGGTCTACGAGCAGTACTTC.

The J gene is TRBJ2-2, the V gene TRBV6-4, with 7 bases matching TRBD1. CDR3 length: 17 residues. V shed 3 bases and J 4 bases; nucleotides not matched to a gene: 11. Germline CDR1 reads MRHNA; CDR2 reads SNTAGT. CDR3 residues: CASSETTGAAGTGELFF. In nucleotides, the CDR3 is TGTGCCAGCAGTGAAACTACAGGGGCGGCGGGCACCGGGGAGCTGTTTTTT.

This clone showed up just a few times. CDR3 nucleotides: TGCGCCAGCAGCCAAGGTTTGAGGACTGGAAACACCATATATTTT. The encoded protein is CASSQGLRTGNTIYF. The chain employs TRBV4-1 and TRBJ1-3; D call uncertain. Germline values: CDR1 MGHRA, CDR2 YSYEKL. The germline V and J ends were trimmed by 1 base and 2 bases, with 9 bases remaining between them. The CDR3 consists of 15 residues.

The chain links TRBV14 to TRBJ2-7; TRBD1 matches 10 bases. V shed 0 bases, J shed 3 bases, and the junction held 8 bases outside the gene matches. Germline V CDR1 and CDR2: SGHDN, FVKESK. The CDR3 length is 17 residues. CDR3: CASSQERDRGPHYEQYF. For the CDR3, the DNA is TGTGCCAGCAGCCAAGAACGGGACAGGGGTCCGCACTACGAGCAGTACTTC.

The rearrangement uses TRBV13 and TRBJ2-3; D may be TRBD1 (5 bases). Deletions cut 5 bases from V and 5 bases from J, with 14 bases between. Germline lookup yields CDR1 PRHDT and CDR2 FYEKMQ (reference sequence). This CDR3 spans 14 amino acids. Here the CDR3 reads CASSPQGSGDTQYF. The CDR3 DNA is TGTGCCAGCAGCCCTCAGGGTAGTGGAGATACGCAGTATTTT.

V and J are TRBV6-5 and TRBJ1-3; a possible D gene is TRBD1 (5 bases). Germline CDR1 and CDR2: MNHEY and SVGAGI. The CDR3 is 15 residues long. Trimming left V 1 base short and J 3 bases short, with 10 bases between. The CDR3 DNA reads TGTGCCAGCAGTTACTACCAGGGCGATGGAAACACCATATATTTT. Encoded protein: CASSYYQGDGNTIYF.

Only one count was recorded for this clone. Other DNA sequences in the sample encode the same CDR3. This rearrangement joins TRBV18 to TRBJ2-5; D is unresolved. This CDR3 comprises 13 residues. V lost 0 bases and J 5 bases, leaving 7 bases between the germline ends. CDR1 and CDR2 (germline): KGHSH, LQKENI. CDR3 region: CASSPPGRETQYF. As DNA, the CDR3 is TGTGCCAGCTCACCACCGGGCCGGGAGACCCAGTACTTC.

The J gene is TRBJ2-7, the V gene TRBV10-3; TRBD2 might be the D (5 bases). The CDR3 sequence is 15 residues long. Trimming took 2 bases from V and 0 from J, leaving 11 bases between them. Germline CDR1 is ENHRY and CDR2 is SYGVKD. The CDR3 DNA reads as TGTGCCATCAGTGAGCGAGGGTTAAGCTCCTACGAGCAGTACTTC. This encodes CAISERGLSSYEQYF.

The chain recombines TRBV19 with TRBJ2-7; 11 nucleotides align to TRBD1. The V segment lost 0 bases and the J segment 1 base; nucleotides outside the gene matches: 8. The CDR3 runs 18 residues. The germline V gene encodes CDR1 LNHDA and CDR2 SQIVND (reference sequence). The CDR3 loop is CASSIDAPGTGGSYEQYF. CDR3 in DNA: TGTGCCAGTAGTATAGACGCTCCAGGGACAGGGGGATCCTACGAGCAGTACTTC.

In DNA form, the CDR3 reads TGTGCCAGCAGACGGATCAGGGGGCTGGAGGAAAAACTGTTTTTT. This codes for CASRRIRGLEEKLFF. V and J are TRBV27 and TRBJ1-4; TRBD1 matches at 8 bases. The ends lost 6 bases at V and 8 bases at J; junction bases unmatched: 11. Germline V CDR1 and CDR2: MNHEY, SMNVEV (reference sequence). The CDR3 length is 15 residues.

V and J are TRBV18 and TRBJ1-1; 7 nucleotides align to TRBD1. V shed 6 bases and J 5 bases; nucleotides not matched to a gene: 15. Germline V lookup: CDR1 KGHSH, CDR2 LQKENI. The CDR3 extends over 16 amino acids. CDR3 sequence: CASSFNRDSKATEAFF. CDR3 DNA: TGTGCCAGCTCCTTCAATAGGGACAGTAAGGCAACTGAAGCTTTCTTT.